These T cell receptor beta chains were read from a single sample in a study of T cell responses to AZD1222 COVID-19 vaccine. The method was immunoSEQ multiplex PCR; TCRdb's version includes in-frame clones alone and lacks a portion of them. The sample comprises 90,000 to 120,000 clones, 85% to 90% of which are singletons, and 3.3% rests with the top ten. The sample consisted of peripheral blood, taken on day 0 of AZD1222 vaccination. The receptor source for this set is an adult in good health. Each CDR3 is given with its conserved first and last residue. D genes are given only for firm matches. A clone size is listed for some rows: how often the clone was seen (once, few, many), or a class if it is expanded.

d_call clone_size cdr3_length j_call v_call cdr3_nt cdr3_aa
NA once 14 TRBJ1-1 TRBV5-1 TGCGCCAGCAGCTCACAACCTGTGAACACTGAAGCTTTCTTT CASSSQPVNTEAFF
NA NA 16 TRBJ1-3 TRBV18 TGTGCCAGCTCACCATTGTCCAGGGTCCCCAGGAACACCATATATTTT CASSPLSRVPRNTIYF
TRBD2 NA 17 TRBJ2-3 TRBV6-2/TRBV6-3 TGTGCCAGCAGTTACTTATTGACTAGCGGATACACAGATACGCAGTATTTT CASSYLLTSGYTDTQYF
NA NA 11 TRBJ2-2 TRBV6-5 TGTGCCAGCAATATGCTCGGGGAGCTGTTTTTT CASNMLGELFF
NA NA 12 TRBJ1-2 TRBV10-3 TGTGCCATCAGCGGGGATGGCTATGGCTACACCTTC CAISGDGYGYTF
NA once 14 TRBJ1-2 TRBV24-1 TGTGCCACCAGTGACAACGACAGAGCATATGGCTACACCTTC CATSDNDRAYGYTF
NA NA 15 TRBJ1-4 TRBV4-2 TGTGCCAGCAGCCCAGGAGGCGGTTCTAATGAAAAACTGTTTTTT CASSPGGGSNEKLFF
NA NA 16 TRBJ2-2 TRBV5-1 TGCGCCAGCAGCATCCAGGGTGGCCGGAACACCGGGGAGCTGTTTTTT CASSIQGGRNTGELFF
TRBD1 NA 13 TRBJ1-2 TRBV5-6 TGTGCCAGCAGACGGACAGGGGGCGGAGGCTACACCTTC CASRRTGGGGYTF
TRBD1 NA 14 TRBJ1-1 TRBV29-1 TGCAGCGTTCCGGGACAGGGCAAGAACACTGAAGCTTTCTTT CSVPGQGKNTEAFF
NA NA 13 TRBJ1-3 TRBV7-2 TGTGCCAGCACCTCTGCGCCTGGAAACACCATATATTTT CASTSAPGNTIYF
NA NA 11 TRBJ2-7 TRBV2 TGTGCCAGCAGAGGGGGACCTGAGCAGTACTTC CASRGGPEQYF
TRBD1 NA 16 TRBJ2-3 TRBV25-1 TGTGCCAGCAGTGAGCCCTCGGGACAGGTTATAGATACGCAGTATTTT CASSEPSGQVIDTQYF
NA NA 13 TRBJ2-5 TRBV12-3/TRBV12-4 TGTGCCAGCAGGCCCACCGGGAGAGAGACCCAGTACTTC CASRPTGRETQYF
TRBD2 NA 14 TRBJ2-1 TRBV10-3 TGTGCCATCAGTGAGTCATGGGGAGGGGATGAGCAGTTCTTC CAISESWGGDEQFF
NA NA 13 TRBJ2-7 TRBV5-1 TGCGCCAGCAGCTTGATGGAGAGGTACGAGCAGTACTTC CASSLMERYEQYF
TRBD1 NA 13 TRBJ1-1 TRBV28 TGTGCCAGCAGTGACAGGGCGGACACTGAAGCTTTCTTT CASSDRADTEAFF
TRBD1 NA 18 TRBJ1-1 TRBV7-3 TGTGCCAGCAGCCGCGGTGCGGGGACAGGGAGTCGAGCTACTGAAGCTTTCTTT CASSRGAGTGSRATEAFF
NA NA 14 TRBJ2-1 TRBV7-2 TGTGCCAGCAGCTTAACTAGACTAGACAATGAGCAGTTCTTC CASSLTRLDNEQFF
NA NA 13 TRBJ1-1 TRBV6-5 TGTGCCAGCAGACTATACATGAACACTGAAGCTTTCTTT CASRLYMNTEAFF
NA NA 13 TRBJ1-2 TRBV2 TGTGCCAGCAGTGATAGGATAGAGTATGGCTACACCTTC CASSDRIEYGYTF
NA NA 17 TRBJ1-6 TRBV7-8 TGTGCCAGCAGCCCGCGGAGGGTCGACTCCTATAATTCACCCCTCCACTTT CASSPRRVDSYNSPLHF
TRBD1 NA 14 TRBJ1-1 TRBV6-5 TGTGCCAGCATTAAGGACAGGGGGCAGACTGAAGCTTTCTTT CASIKDRGQTEAFF
TRBD1 NA 16 TRBJ1-6 TRBV4-2 TGTGCCAGCAGCCACGAGCAGGGGGCAGAGAATTCACCCCTCCACTTT CASSHEQGAENSPLHF
NA once 16 TRBJ1-2 TRBV7-2 TGTGCCAGCAGCTTAGCGGCAGGCGAACCTTACTATGGCTACACCTTC CASSLAAGEPYYGYTF
NA few 15 TRBJ2-1 TRBV9 TGTGCCAGCAGCGTAGAAGGGGGCTCCTACAATGAGCAGTTCTTC CASSVEGGSYNEQFF
NA NA 15 TRBJ2-5 TRBV7-9 TGTGCCAGCAGCTTAAGGCGCTCGAGTCCGGAGACCCAGTACTTC CASSLRRSSPETQYF
TRBD1 NA 16 TRBJ1-5 TRBV2 TGTGCCAGCAGCGCTCGGACAGGAGTGGGCAATCAGCCCCAGCATTTT CASSARTGVGNQPQHF
TRBD1 few 15 TRBJ2-2 TRBV2 TGTGCCAGCAGGCCGAGACAGGGAACGGGCGGGGAGCTGTTTTTT CASRPRQGTGGELFF
NA NA 15 TRBJ1-2 TRBV4-3 TGCGCCAGCAGCCAAGATGTCAACACGTTCTATGGCTACACCTTC CASSQDVNTFYGYTF
NA NA 12 TRBJ2-5 TRBV2 TGTGCCAGCAGGGCTCAGCGGGCGACCCAGTACTTC CASRAQRATQYF
NA few 16 TRBJ2-3 TRBV27 TGTGCCAGCACCCCCGGGGGGCCAATGGGTACAGATACGCAGTATTTT CASTPGGPMGTDTQYF
TRBD2 NA 18 TRBJ2-3 TRBV7-3 TGTGCCAGCAGCCGGGGCCCTAGCGGGGGGGTTTATGGAGATACGCAGTATTTT CASSRGPSGGVYGDTQYF
TRBD1 few 15 TRBJ1-3 TRBV18 TGTGCCAGCTCACCACGGACAGGGGATGGAAACACCATATATTTT CASSPRTGDGNTIYF
NA NA 11 TRBJ2-7 TRBV2 TGTGCCAGCAGTGCGGACTACGAGCAGTACTTC CASSADYEQYF
NA NA 13 TRBJ1-5 TRBV6-2/TRBV6-3 TGTGCCAGCAGTTACGGGGGCAATCAGCCCCAGCATTTT CASSYGGNQPQHF
TRBD1 few 16 TRBJ1-5 TRBV6-2/TRBV6-3 TGTGCCAGCAGTTCCCCCACAGGGGCTTTGGATCAGCCCCAGCATTTT CASSSPTGALDQPQHF
TRBD1 NA 16 TRBJ1-3 TRBV7-9 TGTGCCAGCAGCCCCCCCGGACAGGGCTCTGGAAACACCATATATTTT CASSPPGQGSGNTIYF
TRBD1 NA 16 TRBJ1-5 TRBV6-6 TGTGCCAGCAGTTCGGGACAGGTTAGAGGCAATCAGCCCCAGCATTTT CASSSGQVRGNQPQHF
NA NA 16 TRBJ1-5 TRBV7-9 TGTGCCAGCAGCTTATTTACCGGACATATCAATCAGCCCCAGCATTTT CASSLFTGHINQPQHF
NA NA 13 TRBJ1-3 TRBV7-3 TGTGCCAGCAGCCCCGACCCTGGAAACACCATATATTTT CASSPDPGNTIYF